This TCR beta chain came from a study of T cells in Graves' hyperthyroidism and ophthalmopathy. On the study more broadly: Initial diagnosis, before any treatment, was when peripheral blood was collected.

V lost 4 bases and J 6 bases, leaving 15 bases between the germline ends. The length of the CDR3 is 13 residues. CDR1 is DFQATT, CDR2 SNEGSKA, per germline (reference sequence). Of note for this clonotype: A clone one base away is much larger, so this may be a read error.

Stability of Graves' hyperthyroidism was defined as absent ophthalmopathy progression within 18 months. Hyperthyroidism was newly diagnosed in patients aged 18 to 65 (duration under 2 months). Patients having uncontrolled infection, another autoimmune disease, pregnancy or lactation were not included. The investigators amplified TCR beta CDR3 regions from RNA transcripts. TCR CDR3 underwent first-round RT-PCR with the HTBI primer set. TCRdb used MiXCR to reprocess the multiplex PCR reads, holding one entry per CDR3 protein. Seen here are more than 500,000 distinct CDR3 sequences, around 15% observed once, and the top ten hold 3% to 4%.

This sequence originates from a young woman with Graves' hyperthyroidism. The chain recombines TRBV20-1 with TRBJ2-5; no clear D gene. Material for sequencing was blood. The CDR3 coding sequence is TGCAGTGCTATAGAAAGGGTTGGAAAGACCCAGTACTTC. Translated: CSAIERVGKTQYF.